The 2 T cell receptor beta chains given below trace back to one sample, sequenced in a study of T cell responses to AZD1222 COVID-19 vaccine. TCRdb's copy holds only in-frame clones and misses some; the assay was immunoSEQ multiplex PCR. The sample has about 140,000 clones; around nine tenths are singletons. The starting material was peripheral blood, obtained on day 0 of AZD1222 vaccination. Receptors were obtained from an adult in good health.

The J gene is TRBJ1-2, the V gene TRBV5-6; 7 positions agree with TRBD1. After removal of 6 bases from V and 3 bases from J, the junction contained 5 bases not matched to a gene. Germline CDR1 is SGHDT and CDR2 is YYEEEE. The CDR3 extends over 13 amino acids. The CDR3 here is CASTSTGDYGYTF. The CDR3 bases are TGTGCCAGCACCTCTACAGGGGACTATGGCTACACCTTC.

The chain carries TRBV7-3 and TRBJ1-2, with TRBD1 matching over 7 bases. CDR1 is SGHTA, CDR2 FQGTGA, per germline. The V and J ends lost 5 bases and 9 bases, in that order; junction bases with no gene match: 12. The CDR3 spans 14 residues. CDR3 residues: CASSPDRAATRYTF. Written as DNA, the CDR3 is TGTGCCAGCAGCCCAGACAGGGCGGCCACTCGCTACACCTTC.